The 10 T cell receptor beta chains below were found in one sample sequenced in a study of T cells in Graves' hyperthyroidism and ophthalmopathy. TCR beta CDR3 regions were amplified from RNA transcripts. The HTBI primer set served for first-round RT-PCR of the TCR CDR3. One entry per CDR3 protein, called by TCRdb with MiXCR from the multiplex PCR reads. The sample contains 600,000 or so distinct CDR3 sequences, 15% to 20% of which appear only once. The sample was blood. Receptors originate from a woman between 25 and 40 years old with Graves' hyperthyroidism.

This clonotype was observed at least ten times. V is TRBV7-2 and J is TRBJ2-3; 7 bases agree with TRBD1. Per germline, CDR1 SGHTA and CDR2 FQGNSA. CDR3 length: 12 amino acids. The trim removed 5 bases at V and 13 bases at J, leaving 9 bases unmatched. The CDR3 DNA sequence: TGTGCCAGCAGCGGACGGGACAGTTTGGAGTATTTT. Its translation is CASSGRDSLEYF.

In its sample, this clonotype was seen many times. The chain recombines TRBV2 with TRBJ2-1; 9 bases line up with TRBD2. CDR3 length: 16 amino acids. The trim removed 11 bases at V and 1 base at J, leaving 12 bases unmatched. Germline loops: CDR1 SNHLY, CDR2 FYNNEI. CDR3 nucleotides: TGTGCCTCCAAAGGGGAGACTAGCGGTTCCTACAATGAGCAGTTCTTC. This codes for CASKGETSGSYNEQFF. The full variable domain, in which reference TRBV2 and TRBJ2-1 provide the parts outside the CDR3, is EPEVTQTPSHQVTQMGQEVILRCVPISNHLYFYWYRQILGQKVEFLVSFYNNEISEKSEIFDDQFSVERPDGSNFTLKIRSTKLEDSAMYFCASKGETSGSYNEQFFGPGTRLTVL.

Here the CDR3 DNA reads TGCAGTGCGAAAACAGGGGAGAGACTATTCAGTGAGCAGTTCTTC. It is translated as CSAKTGERLFSEQFF. The V gene is TRBV20-1, the J gene TRBJ2-1; TRBD1 aligns across 7 bases. With V trimmed by 6 bases and J by 9 bases, 17 bases remained unmatched. The CDR3 is 15 amino acids. In germline, CDR1 is DFQATT, CDR2 SNEGSKA (reference sequence).

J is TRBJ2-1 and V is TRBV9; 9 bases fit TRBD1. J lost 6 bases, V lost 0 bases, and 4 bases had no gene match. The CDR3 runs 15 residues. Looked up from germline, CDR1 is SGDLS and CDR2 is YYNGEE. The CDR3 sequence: CASSVVTGGFNEQFF. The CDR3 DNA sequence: TGTGCCAGCAGCGTAGTGACAGGGGGATTCAATGAGCAGTTCTTC. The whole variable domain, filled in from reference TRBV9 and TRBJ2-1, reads DSGVTQTPKHLITATGQRVTLRCSPRSGDLSVYWYQQSLDQGLQFLIQYYNGEERAKGNILERFSAQQFPDLHSELNLSSLELGDSALYFCASSVVTGGFNEQFFGPGTRLTVL.

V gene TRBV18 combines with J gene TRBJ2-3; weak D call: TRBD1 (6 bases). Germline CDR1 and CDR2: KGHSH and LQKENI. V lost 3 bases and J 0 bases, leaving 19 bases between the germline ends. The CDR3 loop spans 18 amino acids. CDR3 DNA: TGTGCCAGCTCACCTGGACAGACCAGGAGGCCAAGCACAGATACGCAGTATTTT. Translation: CASSPGQTRRPSTDTQYF.

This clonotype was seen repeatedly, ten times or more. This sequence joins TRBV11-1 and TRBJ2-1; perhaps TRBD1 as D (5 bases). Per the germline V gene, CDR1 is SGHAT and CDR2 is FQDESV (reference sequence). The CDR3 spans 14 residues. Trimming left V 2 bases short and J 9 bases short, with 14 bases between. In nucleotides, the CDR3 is TGTGCCAGCAGCTTAAGCCCCAGGGAAGGTGAGCAGTTCTTC. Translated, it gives CASSLSPREGEQFF.

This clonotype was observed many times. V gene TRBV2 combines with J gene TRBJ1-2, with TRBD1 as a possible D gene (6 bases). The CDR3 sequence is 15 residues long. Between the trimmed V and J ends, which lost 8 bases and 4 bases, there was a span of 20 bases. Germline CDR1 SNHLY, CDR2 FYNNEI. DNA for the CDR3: TGTGCCAGCCGCTCACAGGGAAATGGGGGCTATGGCTACACCTTC. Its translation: CASRSQGNGGYGYTF.

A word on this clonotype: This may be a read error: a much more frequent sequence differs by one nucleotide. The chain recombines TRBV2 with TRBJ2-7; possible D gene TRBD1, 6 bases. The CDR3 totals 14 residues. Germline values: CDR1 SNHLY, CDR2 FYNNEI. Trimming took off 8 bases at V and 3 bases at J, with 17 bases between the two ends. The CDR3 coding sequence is TGTGCCAGCGCCCTCGGGACACCATACTACGAGCAGTACTTC. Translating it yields CASALGTPYYEQYF. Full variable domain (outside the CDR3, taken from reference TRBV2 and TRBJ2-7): EPEVTQTPSHQVTQMGQEVILRCVPISNHLYFYWYRQILGQKVEFLVSFYNNEISEKSEIFDDQFSVERPDGSNFTLKIRSTKLEDSAMYFCASALGTPYYEQYFGPGTRLTVT.

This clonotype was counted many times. CDR3: CASSPNGRPIYEQYF. In DNA, the CDR3 is TGTGCCAGCAGCCCTAACGGGAGGCCAATCTACGAGCAGTACTTC. The rearrangement joins TRBV28 to TRBJ2-7, with TRBD2 matching over 7 bases. The CDR3 sequence is 15 residues long. Trimming took 6 bases from V and 3 from J; bases not matched to a gene: 11. The germline V gene has CDR1 MDHEN and CDR2 SYDVKM.

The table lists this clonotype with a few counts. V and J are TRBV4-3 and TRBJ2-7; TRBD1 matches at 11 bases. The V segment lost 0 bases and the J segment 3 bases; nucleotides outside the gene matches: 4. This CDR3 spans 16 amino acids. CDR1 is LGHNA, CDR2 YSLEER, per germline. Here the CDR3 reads CASSQEWGTGGYEQYF. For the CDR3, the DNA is TGCGCCAGCAGCCAAGAGTGGGGGACAGGGGGCTACGAGCAGTACTTC.